Below, 30 T cell receptor beta chains from the same sample are listed, as sequenced in a study of T cell repertoires in cytomegalovirus infection. A single record per CDR3 protein comes from TCRdb applying MiXCR to the reads. The sample has about 830,000 distinct CDR3 sequences; around a third are singletons. These TCRs are of unknown antigen specificity. Here the sequenced sample was cultured CD8+ T cells from PBMCs, taken from culture after CMV antigen stimulation. The receptors stem from a human donor in good health (CMV status not recorded). Some clones in this sample may be carry-over from other donors' samples.

As for this clonotype: One end of the junction varies from germline; a read error may be responsible. The CDR3 DNA reads as TGTGCCAGCAGTCCCGGGTTCTCTGGGACCAACGTCCTGACTTTC. Translating gives CASSPGFSGTNVLTF. V and J are TRBV27 and TRBJ2-6; D is unclear. This CDR3 is built from 15 residues. The V gene's germline CDR1 is MNHEY and CDR2 SMNVEV (reference sequence).

The chain is built from TRBV15 and TRBJ2-2; no definite D call. The CDR3 sequence is 17 residues long. Germline CDR1 is LNHNV and CDR2 is YYDKDF (reference sequence). V was trimmed by 8 bases and J by 7 bases, leaving 26 bases between them. This CDR3 reads CATSTREFLGAGGELFF. The DNA for the CDR3 is TGTGCCACCTCCACACGCGAATTTCTAGGAGCTGGCGGGGAGCTGTTTTTT.

This clonotype was counted a few times. The genes are TRBV6-4 and TRBJ2-7; D may be TRBD2 (5 bases). The V and J ends lost 6 bases and 3 bases respectively, with 15 bases between them. The CDR3 extends over 14 amino acids. From germline, CDR1 is MRHNA and CDR2 SNTAGT. CDR3 region: CASSATEALYEQYF. CDR3 bases: TGTGCCAGCAGCGCGACGGAGGCTCTCTACGAGCAGTACTTC.

This clonotype was recorded many times. The chain is built from TRBV7-6 and TRBJ2-7; TRBD1 aligns across 8 bases. The CDR3 length is 14 residues. Losses at the gene ends were 5 bases for V and 5 bases for J; bases not matched to a gene: 8. The germline gives CDR1 SGHVS, CDR2 FNYEAQ. The CDR3 protein is CASSIGQGQNEQYF. The CDR3 DNA follows: TGTGCCAGCAGCATCGGACAGGGACAGAACGAGCAGTACTTC.

The CDR3 reads CSARRDTRMETQYF. DNA of the CDR3: TGCAGTGCTAGAAGGGATACAAGAATGGAGACCCAGTACTTC. V usage is TRBV20-1 and J usage is TRBJ2-5; unclear D gene. Germline CDR1 DFQATT, CDR2 SNEGSKA (reference sequence). Trimming pared 2 bases from V and 5 bases from J, leaving 15 bases between. The CDR3 is 14 amino acids.

The chain couples TRBV6-5 to TRBJ1-5; 10 bases match TRBD1. Per the germline V gene, CDR1 is MNHEY and CDR2 is SVGAGI. The CDR3 is 16 residues long. Trimming removed 2 bases from V and 7 bases from J; junction bases left unmatched: 8. The DNA of the CDR3 is TGTGCCAGCAGTTACCACGCGACAGGGGGCGGGCAGCCCCAGCATTTT. Translating it yields CASSYHATGGGQPQHF.

This clonotype was seen just once. It may be a read error: a sequence one base away is much more abundant. As DNA, the CDR3 is TGTGTCAGCTCCACCGGGACAGGGCTCACAGATACGCAGTATTTT. Protein product: CVSSTGTGLTDTQYF. This rearrangement joins TRBV7-6 to TRBJ2-3; 9 bases fit TRBD1. Germline V lookup: CDR1 SGHVS, CDR2 FNYEAQ. The CDR3 contains 15 residues.

This clonotype was observed a handful of times. This chain connects TRBV29-1 to TRBJ1-1; 7 bases are shared with TRBD1. V was clipped by 6 bases and J by 1 base; unmatched bases: 5. The germline V gene encodes CDR1 SQVTM and CDR2 ANQGSEA. The CDR3 covers 13 residues. This chain's CDR3 is CSVLTGSNTEAFF. DNA of the CDR3: TGCAGCGTCTTGACAGGGTCGAACACTGAAGCTTTCTTT.

The chain uses TRBV20-1 and TRBJ1-5; 7 bases agree with TRBD1. Germline V CDR1 and CDR2: DFQATT, SNEGSKA (reference sequence). V gave up 0 bases and J gave up 4 bases; unmatched junction bases: 6. This CDR3 comprises 15 residues. CDR3 region: CSARDRAGGNQPQHF. CDR3 nucleotide sequence: TGCAGTGCTAGAGATCGGGCAGGGGGGAATCAGCCCCAGCATTTT.

This clonotype was detected many times. CDR3 DNA: TGTGCCAGCAGCTTATCCCAGGGGTACAATGAGCAGTTCTTC. Protein: CASSLSQGYNEQFF. This chain uses TRBV11-2 with TRBJ2-1; D is perhaps TRBD1 (6 bases). This CDR3 spans 14 amino acids. CDR1 is SGHAT and CDR2 is FQNNGV in the germline V gene. Trimming removed 2 bases at V and 4 bases at J, with 9 bases between.

This clonotype occurred once. V usage is TRBV12-3 or TRBV12-4 and J usage is TRBJ2-7; 7 bases agree with TRBD2. The CDR3 has 15 residues. V shed 0 bases and J 4 bases; nucleotides not matched to a gene: 6. As DNA, the CDR3 is TGTGCCAGCAGTTTAGCGCAGGCGGGGGTATACGAGCAGTACTTC. This codes for CASSLAQAGVYEQYF.

The chain couples TRBV20-1 to TRBJ2-7, with TRBD1 matching over 10 bases. Looked up from germline, CDR1 is DFQATT and CDR2 is SNEGSKA (reference sequence). V lost 1 base to trimming and J lost 0 bases; unmatched junction nucleotides: 9. The CDR3 consists of 17 residues. The CDR3 sequence is CSARVAPGQGISYEQYF. The CDR3 DNA follows: TGCAGTGCTAGAGTAGCCCCGGGACAGGGGATCTCCTACGAGCAGTACTTC.

This clonotype was found a few times. V is TRBV7-9 and J is TRBJ2-2; perhaps TRBD1 as D (6 bases). This CDR3 comprises 15 residues. The germline V gene has CDR1 SEHNR and CDR2 FQNEAQ (reference sequence). Trimming cost V 3 bases and J 0 bases, with 8 bases left between them. The CDR3 sequence: CASSFRGANTGELFF. The DNA for the CDR3 is TGTGCCAGCAGCTTCAGGGGAGCGAACACCGGGGAGCTGTTTTTT.

The V call is TRBV6-5, the J call TRBJ1-4, with TRBD1 identical over 8 bases. The CDR3 runs to 17 residues. J gave up 4 bases and V 0 bases, and 7 bases lay outside the gene matches. The germline V gene encodes CDR1 MNHEY and CDR2 SVGAGI. The CDR3 spells CASSYSGMTGVNEKLFF. CDR3 nucleotides: TGTGCCAGCAGTTACTCTGGGATGACAGGGGTTAATGAAAAACTGTTTTTT.

J is TRBJ2-7 and V is TRBV27; D remains ambiguous. V lost 6 bases to trimming and J lost 6 bases, with 27 bases between them. From germline, CDR1 is MNHEY and CDR2 SMNVEV (reference sequence). The CDR3 spans 17 residues. The CDR3 protein is CASSPVPARNPPCEQYV. CDR3 coding DNA: TGTGCCAGCAGCCCCGTACCAGCCAGAAATCCCCCCTGCGAGCAGTACGTC.

The chain is built from TRBV3-1 and TRBJ1-2; TRBD1 agrees at 8 bases. Germline CDR1 is LGHDT and CDR2 is YNNKEL (reference sequence). Losses at the gene ends were 4 bases for V and 4 bases for J; bases not matched to a gene: 11. This CDR3 has 16 amino acids. For the CDR3, the DNA is TGTGCCAGCAGCCCGGGGGACAGGCGAATTTTCTATGGCTACACCTTC. It is translated as CASSPGDRRIFYGYTF.

The V gene is TRBV6-6, the J gene TRBJ1-1; no clear D gene. Germline V gives CDR1 MNHNY, CDR2 SVGAGI (reference sequence). V was pared by 5 bases and J by 4 bases, with 5 bases between. CDR3 length: 11 residues. The CDR3 reads CASSRPTEAFF. CDR3 nucleotides: TGTGCCAGCAGTCGTCCCACTGAAGCTTTCTTT.

The rearrangement joins TRBV19 to TRBJ1-1; no reliable D call. Germline CDR1 and CDR2: LNHDA and SQIVND (reference sequence). This CDR3 region has 16 residues. V was shortened by 0 bases and J by 1 base, with 12 bases between the two germline ends. The CDR3 DNA reads as TGTGCCAGTAGTATAGATAGCGCCAGATCGAACACTGAAGCTTTCTTT. Amino acids: CASSIDSARSNTEAFF.

This clonotype came up a few times. The rearrangement uses TRBV27 and TRBJ1-1; 8 nucleotides match TRBD1. V trimming: 6 bases; J trimming: 3 bases; junction bases outside the gene matches: 6. Germline V lookup: CDR1 MNHEY, CDR2 SMNVEV (reference sequence). This CDR3 has 14 amino acids. Here the CDR3 reads CASSLYRGDTEAFF. The DNA for the CDR3 is TGTGCCAGCAGCCTATACAGGGGGGACACTGAAGCTTTCTTT.

The chain links TRBV6-2 or TRBV6-3 to TRBJ1-5, with a weak D call TRBD1 (6 bases). Trimming removed 2 bases from V and 4 bases from J, with 15 bases in between. CDR3 length: 16 amino acids. Germline CDR1 MNHEY, CDR2 SVGEGT. The CDR3 coding sequence is TGTGCCAGCAGTTACACAAAACAGGGCGGAAATCAGCCCCAGCATTTT. Translating it yields CASSYTKQGGNQPQHF.

This clonotype was counted only a few times. This chain joins TRBV27 and TRBJ2-1, with D hard to call. The CDR3 is 12 amino acids. CDR1 and CDR2 from the germline V gene are MNHEY and SMNVEV (reference sequence). Deletions cut 5 bases from V and 6 bases from J, with 8 bases between. CDR3 amino acids: CASSQSSNEQFF. In DNA, the CDR3 is TGTGCCAGCAGTCAGTCTTCCAATGAGCAGTTCTTC.

A single count supports this clonotype. V is TRBV15 and J is TRBJ1-1, with D tentatively TRBD1 (5 bases). From germline, CDR1 is LNHNV and CDR2 YYDKDF (reference sequence). Between the trimmed V and J ends, which lost 3 bases and 4 bases, there was a span of 15 bases. CDR3 length equals 15 residues. The CDR3 nucleotides read TGTGCCACCAGCAGCACTAGGGGCATGGGCACTGAAGCTTTCTTT. This gives the protein CATSSTRGMGTEAFF.

The J gene is TRBJ2-5, the V gene TRBV11-2; 11 bases match TRBD2. J was trimmed by 9 bases and V by 1 base; bases with no gene match: 10. The CDR3 contains 16 residues. Germline CDR1 reads SGHAT; CDR2 reads FQNNGV. CDR3 amino acids: CASSLVMTSGAVSQYF. The CDR3, as DNA: TGTGCCAGCAGCTTAGTTATGACTAGCGGGGCAGTGTCCCAGTACTTC.

This clonotype was detected a few times. The chain employs TRBV4-1 and TRBJ2-1, with D tentatively TRBD2 (5 bases). Germline CDR1 and CDR2: MGHRA and YSYEKL. The CDR3 runs to 17 residues. Trimming took off 0 bases at V and 0 bases at J, with 12 bases between the two ends. CDR3 protein: CASSQDGEGTSYNEQFF. Written as DNA, the CDR3 is TGCGCCAGCAGCCAAGATGGAGAGGGTACCTCCTACAATGAGCAGTTCTTC.

This clonotype appeared a few times. The chain has TRBV7-6 and TRBJ1-5; a weak D match, TRBD1 (5 bases). Trimming shortened V by 1 base and J by 3 bases, and 10 bases separated the two germline ends. Germline CDR1 reads SGHVS; CDR2 reads FNYEAQ. The CDR3 covers 15 residues. The CDR3 nucleotides are TGTGCCAGCAGCTTAGAAAGGGGTTTCAATCAGCCCCAGCATTTT. It codes for CASSLERGFNQPQHF.

This clonotype has just a few counts. The chain combines TRBV11-3 with TRBJ2-5; D possibly corresponds to TRBD2 (5 bases). CDR1 is SGHNT and CDR2 is YENEEA in the germline V gene. The ends were cut back, 4 bases at V and 4 bases at J, with 13 bases in the middle. The CDR3 extends over 14 amino acids. CDR3 residues: CASSSAARGETQYF. The CDR3 bases are TGTGCCAGCAGCTCAGCGGCTAGAGGAGAGACCCAGTACTTC.

This clonotype occurred many times. The gene calls are TRBV7-2 and TRBJ1-2; 8 nucleotides align to TRBD1. With V trimmed by 5 bases and J by 3 bases, 8 bases remained unmatched. CDR1 is SGHTA and CDR2 is FQGNSA in the germline V gene. The CDR3 consists of 15 residues. The CDR3 coding sequence is TGTGCCAGCAGCCTCCTGGACAGGGCCGACTATGGCTACACCTTC. Translated, it gives CASSLLDRADYGYTF. The variable domain in full, with the rest retrieved from reference TRBV7-2 and TRBJ1-2, is GAGVSQSPSNKVTEKGKDVELRCDPISGHTALYWYRQSLGQGLEFLIYFQGNSAPDKSGLPSDRFSAERTGGSVSTLTIQRTQQEDSAVYLCASSLLDRADYGYTFGSGTRLTVV.

J is TRBJ2-7 and V is TRBV6-6; 11 bases fit TRBD1. V dropped 4 bases and J dropped 4; count of bases not matched to a gene: 15. CDR1 MNHNY and CDR2 SVGAGI come from the germline V gene (reference sequence). CDR3 size: 18 residues. CDR3 residues: CASSFPTPRTGGAYEQYV. CDR3 DNA sequence: TGTGCCAGCAGTTTCCCCACCCCGAGGACAGGGGGCGCGTACGAGCAGTACGTC.

In its sample, this clonotype was seen a few times. One end of the junction is discordant with germline, which a read error may explain. The genes are TRBV12-3 or TRBV12-4 and TRBJ2-2; D not certain. There are 11 residues in the CDR3. The CDR3 DNA follows: TGTGCCAGCAGATTAGGCGGGGAGCTGTTTTTT. Its translation: CASRLGGELFF.

This clonotype appeared many times. The chain employs TRBV7-2 and TRBJ2-3, with D tentatively TRBD2 (5 bases). The ends were cut back, 5 bases at V and 3 bases at J, with 18 bases in the middle. This CDR3 comprises 16 residues. Germline CDR1 reads SGHTA; CDR2 reads FQGNSA. Written as DNA, the CDR3 is TGTGCCAGCAGCCTCCCGGGGTATCTGGAGACAGATACGCAGTATTTT. It yields the protein CASSLPGYLETDTQYF.